The rows below give T cell receptor beta chains drawn from one sample of a study of T cell responses to AZD1222 COVID-19 vaccine. Using immunoSEQ multiplex PCR, the repertoire was profiled, and TCRdb retains in-frame clones only, with some absent. The table lists roughly 150,000 clones, approximately 91% of them singletons. Source: peripheral blood, taken 28 days after the second AZD1222 dose. The receptors here all came from an adult who received the AZD1222 COVID-19 vaccine. Each CDR3 is given with its conserved first and last residue. D genes are given only for firm matches. Clone size is not always given. Where it is, it says once, few, many or a class for expanded clones.

J: TRBJ1-1
D: NA
size: NA
V: TRBV6-6
CDR3: CASIHLSGGTEAFF
DNA: TGTGCCAGCATTCACCTATCGGGGGGCACTGAAGCTTTCTTT

J: TRBJ2-1
D: NA
size: NA
V: TRBV14
CDR3: CASRHSASSYNEQFF
DNA: TGTGCCAGCAGACATAGCGCGAGCTCCTACAATGAGCAGTTCTTC

J: TRBJ1-4
D: NA
size: NA
V: TRBV9
CDR3: CASSPLPLTNEKLFF
DNA: TGTGCCAGCAGCCCGCTACCTTTAACTAATGAAAAACTGTTTTTT

J: TRBJ2-5
D: NA
size: NA
V: TRBV9
CDR3: CASSVSGALLGEETQYF
DNA: TGTGCCAGCAGCGTCTCGGGGGCCCTCCTCGGGGAAGAGACCCAGTACTTC

J: TRBJ1-3
D: TRBD1
size: NA
V: TRBV5-1
CDR3: CASSTDRVDTIYF
DNA: TGCGCCAGCAGCACTGACAGGGTGGACACCATATATTTT

J: TRBJ2-5
D: NA
size: NA
V: TRBV13
CDR3: CATTKTGQETQYF
DNA: TGTGCCACGACTAAGACAGGCCAAGAGACCCAGTACTTC

J: TRBJ1-2
D: TRBD1
size: NA
V: TRBV7-9
CDR3: CASSLGQGLGNYGYTF
DNA: TGTGCCAGCAGTCTGGGACAGGGATTAGGTAACTATGGCTACACCTTC

J: TRBJ1-5
D: NA
size: NA
V: TRBV27
CDR3: CASRQTRGLGQPQHF
DNA: TGTGCCAGCAGACAAACGAGGGGGTTGGGTCAGCCCCAGCATTTT

J: TRBJ1-1
D: NA
size: NA
V: TRBV11-2
CDR3: CASSSPRLGVNTEAFF
DNA: TGTGCCAGCAGCTCCCCTCGGTTGGGGGTGAACACTGAAGCTTTCTTT

J: TRBJ1-1
D: TRBD1
size: NA
V: TRBV5-1
CDR3: CASSWTGSVNTEAFF
DNA: TGCGCCAGCAGCTGGACAGGGAGCGTGAACACTGAAGCTTTCTTT

J: TRBJ2-7
D: NA
size: NA
V: TRBV11-1
CDR3: CASSHPFGLGLYEQYF
DNA: TGTGCCAGCAGCCATCCGTTTGGTCTCGGGCTATACGAGCAGTACTTC

J: TRBJ2-2
D: TRBD1
size: few
V: TRBV3-1/TRBV3-2
CDR3: CASSSRTGNTGELFF
DNA: TGTGCCAGCAGCTCAAGGACAGGGAACACCGGGGAGCTGTTTTTT

J: TRBJ2-2
D: TRBD1
size: NA
V: TRBV12-5
CDR3: CASGWGQGALTGELFF
DNA: TGTGCTAGTGGTTGGGGACAGGGGGCATTAACCGGGGAGCTGTTTTTT

J: TRBJ1-5
D: NA
size: NA
V: TRBV3-1/TRBV3-2
CDR3: CASSQYGAPQHF
DNA: TGTGCCAGCAGCCAATACGGGGCTCCCCAGCATTTT

J: TRBJ1-1
D: NA
size: NA
V: TRBV2
CDR3: CASTPIAPEGIAFF
DNA: TGTGCCAGCACCCCCATCGCTCCTGAGGGTATTGCTTTCTTT

J: TRBJ1-5
D: NA
size: once
V: TRBV6-6
CDR3: CASSAPTGISNQPQHF
DNA: TGTGCCAGCAGTGCCCCAACAGGGATTAGCAATCAGCCCCAGCATTTT

J: TRBJ2-7
D: TRBD1
size: NA
V: TRBV7-6
CDR3: CASSLARDSSYEQYF
DNA: TGTGCCAGCAGCTTAGCCCGGGACAGCTCCTACGAGCAGTACTTC

J: TRBJ2-7
D: TRBD1
size: NA
V: TRBV9
CDR3: CASSGKQGASYEQYF
DNA: TGTGCCAGCAGCGGAAAACAGGGGGCATCCTACGAGCAGTACTTC

J: TRBJ1-2
D: NA
size: NA
V: TRBV12-3/TRBV12-4
CDR3: CASSRAARGYTF
DNA: TGTGCCAGCAGTAGGGCCGCGAGGGGCTACACCTTC

J: TRBJ2-1
D: TRBD1
size: NA
V: TRBV11-2
CDR3: CASSLGQGVFEQFF
DNA: TGTGCCAGCAGCTTGGGACAGGGGGTTTTTGAGCAGTTCTTC

J: TRBJ1-6
D: TRBD1
size: NA
V: TRBV14
CDR3: CASSPRRGLSPLHF
DNA: TGTGCCAGCAGCCCGCGCAGGGGGCTTTCACCCCTCCACTTT

J: TRBJ1-2
D: NA
size: NA
V: TRBV2
CDR3: CASRNTGLSYGYTF
DNA: TGTGCCAGCAGAAACACAGGGTTGAGCTATGGCTACACCTTC

J: TRBJ1-5
D: NA
size: NA
V: TRBV19
CDR3: CASTLRPGIQPQHF
DNA: TGTGCCAGTACCCTTAGGCCGGGGATTCAGCCCCAGCATTTT

J: TRBJ1-1
D: TRBD1
size: NA
V: TRBV7-8
CDR3: CASSNGDRLNTEAFF
DNA: TGTGCCAGCAGCAACGGGGACAGATTAAACACTGAAGCTTTCTTT

J: TRBJ2-1
D: NA
size: NA
V: TRBV6-2/TRBV6-3
CDR3: CASSYLALNEQFF
DNA: TGTGCCAGCAGTTATCTAGCATTGAATGAGCAGTTCTTC

J: TRBJ1-5
D: TRBD1
size: NA
V: TRBV6-1
CDR3: CASSEWDRGQGPQHF
DNA: TGTGCCAGCAGTGAATGGGACAGGGGGCAGGGGCCCCAGCATTTT

J: TRBJ2-3
D: TRBD1
size: NA
V: TRBV10-2
CDR3: CASFTGEVSTDTQYF
DNA: TGCGCCAGCTTTACAGGGGAAGTTAGCACAGATACGCAGTATTTT

J: TRBJ2-7
D: NA
size: NA
V: TRBV6-6
CDR3: CASSVERSPYEQYF
DNA: TGTGCCAGCTCGGTAGAGCGGTCCCCCTACGAGCAGTACTTC

J: TRBJ1-2
D: TRBD1
size: NA
V: TRBV12-5
CDR3: CASGLGTGQYGYTF
DNA: TGTGCTAGTGGCCTCGGGACAGGTCAATATGGCTACACCTTC

J: TRBJ1-1
D: NA
size: few
V: TRBV7-6
CDR3: CASSPRGAGDVGNTEAFF
DNA: TGTGCCAGCAGCCCCCGGGGGGCAGGGGATGTAGGTAACACTGAAGCTTTCTTT

J: TRBJ2-1
D: TRBD2
size: NA
V: TRBV3-1/TRBV3-2
CDR3: CASSQDLLSSGEDNEQFF
DNA: TGTGCCAGCAGCCAAGATCTCCTCTCTAGCGGGGAAGACAATGAGCAGTTCTTC

J: TRBJ1-5
D: NA
size: once
V: TRBV12-3/TRBV12-4
CDR3: CASSLLGGQPQHF
DNA: TGTGCCAGCAGTTTGTTGGGTGGGCAGCCCCAGCATTTT

J: TRBJ1-2
D: NA
size: NA
V: TRBV7-9
CDR3: CASSLTSNYGYTF
DNA: TGTGCCAGCAGCTTAACGTCGAACTATGGCTACACCTTC

J: TRBJ1-2
D: NA
size: NA
V: TRBV4-1
CDR3: CASSQITAVNYGYTF
DNA: TGCGCCAGCAGCCAAATCACAGCTGTTAACTATGGCTACACCTTC

J: TRBJ2-2
D: TRBD2
size: once
V: TRBV6-6
CDR3: CASSLPGLAGSAGELFF
DNA: TGTGCCAGCAGTCTTCCAGGACTAGCGGGAAGTGCCGGGGAGCTGTTTTTT

J: TRBJ2-3
D: NA
size: NA
V: TRBV7-2
CDR3: CASSPTLAGDTQYF
DNA: TGTGCCAGCAGCCCCACGCTAGCAGGGGATACGCAGTATTTT

J: TRBJ2-7
D: NA
size: NA
V: TRBV28
CDR3: CASSFGGAVTSYEQYF
DNA: TGTGCCAGCAGTTTTGGGGGGGCGGTGACAAGCTACGAGCAGTACTTC

J: TRBJ1-6
D: TRBD1
size: NA
V: TRBV7-9
CDR3: CASTWTGGENSPLHF
DNA: TGTGCCAGCACCTGGACAGGGGGCGAGAATTCACCCCTCCACTTT